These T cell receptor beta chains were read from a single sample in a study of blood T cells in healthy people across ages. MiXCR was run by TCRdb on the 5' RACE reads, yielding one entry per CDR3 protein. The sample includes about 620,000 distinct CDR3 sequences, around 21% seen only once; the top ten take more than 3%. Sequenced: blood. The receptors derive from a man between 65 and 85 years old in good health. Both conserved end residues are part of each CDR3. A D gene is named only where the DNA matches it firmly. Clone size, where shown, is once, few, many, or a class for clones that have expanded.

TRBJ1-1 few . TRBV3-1 TGTGCCAGCAGCCAAGAGTTATTCGGGGGACGGGTCGTTTTCTTT CASSQELFGGRVVFF
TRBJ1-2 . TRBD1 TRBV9 TGTGCCAGCAGCGGGACAGGGAATGGCTACACCTTC CASSGTGNGYTF
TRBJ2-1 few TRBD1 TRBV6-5 TGTGCCAGCAGCGGAACAGGGGAGAATTACAATGAGCAGTTCTTC CASSGTGENYNEQFF
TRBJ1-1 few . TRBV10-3 TGTGCCATCAGTGACTCCCACACCGACACTGAAGCTTTCTTT CAISDSHTDTEAFF
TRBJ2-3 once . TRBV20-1 TGCAGTGCCCCGACCGGGACCTTCACAGATACGCAGTATTTT CSAPTGTFTDTQYF
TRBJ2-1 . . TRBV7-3 TGTGCCAGCAGCTCTAGCGAAAGCTCCTACAATGAGCAGTTCTTC CASSSSESSYNEQFF
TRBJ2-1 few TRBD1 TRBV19 TGTGCCAGTAGGCAACAGGGGGCGGCGGGAGACGACAATGAGCAGTTCTTC CASRQQGAAGDDNEQFF
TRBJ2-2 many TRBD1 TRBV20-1 TGCAGTGCCAGACAGGGGGCGAGGGGGCTCACCGGGGAGCTGTTTTTT CSARQGARGLTGELFF
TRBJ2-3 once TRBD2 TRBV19 TGTGCCAGTAGTATCTCCCCGGGAGGAAGCACAGATACGCAGTATTTT CASSISPGGSTDTQYF
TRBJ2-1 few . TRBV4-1 TGCGCCAGCAGCCAAGGGACACTGTCCTACAATGAGCAGTTCTTC CASSQGTLSYNEQFF
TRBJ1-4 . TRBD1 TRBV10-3 TGTGCCATCAGTGAGTCTCAGGGACAGGGATTTAATGAAAAACTGTTTTTT CAISESQGQGFNEKLFF
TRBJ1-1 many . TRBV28 TGTGCCAGCAGTTTAACGGTGAACACTGAAGCTTTCTTT CASSLTVNTEAFF
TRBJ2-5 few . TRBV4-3 TGCGCCAGCAGCCAAGCTCCTAGCGTAGCTGAGACCCAGTGCTTC CASSQAPSVAETQCF
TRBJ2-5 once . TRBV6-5 TGTGCCAGCAATTCTCAGGGGGGGGGAGAGACCCAGTACTTC CASNSQGGGETQYF
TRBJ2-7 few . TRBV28 TGTGCCAGCAGCCCCCCCGGGACGGTAGCCTACGAGCAGTACTTC CASSPPGTVAYEQYF
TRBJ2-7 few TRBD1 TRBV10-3 TGTGCCATCAGTGGACAGGGAAAGAGATCCTACGAGCAGTACTTC CAISGQGKRSYEQYF
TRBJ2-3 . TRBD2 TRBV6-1 TGTGCCAGCAGCACGGGAATAGCGGGAAACACAGATACGCAGTATTTT CASSTGIAGNTDTQYF
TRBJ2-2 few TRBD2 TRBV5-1 TGCGCCAGCAGTTACGGACTAGCGGGCAGCACCGGGGAGCTGTTTTTT CASSYGLAGSTGELFF
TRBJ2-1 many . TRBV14 TGTGCCAGCAGCCAGGACGGTAGGGCCTACAATGAGCAGTTCTTC CASSQDGRAYNEQFF
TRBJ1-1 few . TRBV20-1 TGCAGTGCTAGTCAGGACAGAGACACTGAAGCTTTCTTT CSASQDRDTEAFF
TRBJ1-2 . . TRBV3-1 TGTGCCAGCAGCCCGACCGCCGGCACCTATGGCTACACCTTC CASSPTAGTYGYTF
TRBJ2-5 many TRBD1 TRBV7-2 TGTGCCAGCAGCTTAAACGCAGGGGGCAGGGAGACCCAGTACTTC CASSLNAGGRETQYF
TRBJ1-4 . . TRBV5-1 TGCGCCAGCAGCTCCTCAGGGATCTCTAATGAAAAACTGTTTTTT CASSSSGISNEKLFF
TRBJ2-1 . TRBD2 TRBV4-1 TGCGCCAGCAGCCAAGTGGCGGGAGTGGTCAATGAGCAGTTCTTC CASSQVAGVVNEQFF
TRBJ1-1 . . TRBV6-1 TGTGCCAGCATGAGGGGACCTGAAGCTTTCTTT CASMRGPEAFF
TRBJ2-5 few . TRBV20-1 TGCAGTGCCGCTACAATGACAGGCAAACGGGGAGAGACCCAGTACTTC CSAATMTGKRGETQYF
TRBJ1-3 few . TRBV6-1 TGTGCCAGCAGAAGCCGGGACGGAGTCTCTGGAAACACCATATATTTT CASRSRDGVSGNTIYF
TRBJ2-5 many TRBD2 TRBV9 TGTGCCAGCAGCCTAACCGCTAGCGGGAGGGAGACCCAGTACTTC CASSLTASGRETQYF
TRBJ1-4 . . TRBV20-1 TGCAGTGCTTCCGGGACACATGGGGAAAAACTGTTTTTT CSASGTHGEKLFF
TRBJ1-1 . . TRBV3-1 TGTGCCAGCAGCCAAGCAGCGGGATCTGAAGCTTTCTTT CASSQAAGSEAFF
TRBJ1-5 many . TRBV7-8 TGTGCCAGCAGCTTTGCAGTAAATAGCAATCAGCCCCAGCATTTT CASSFAVNSNQPQHF
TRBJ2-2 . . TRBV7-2 TGTGCCAGCAGCTTAGAGGGTCACACCGGGGAGCTGTTTTTT CASSLEGHTGELFF
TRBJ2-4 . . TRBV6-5 TGTGCCAGCAGGCCAGGGATCCAAAACATTCAGTACTTC CASRPGIQNIQYF
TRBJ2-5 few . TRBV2 TGTGCCAGCAGCCGACTAGACAAAGAGACCCAGTACTTC CASSRLDKETQYF